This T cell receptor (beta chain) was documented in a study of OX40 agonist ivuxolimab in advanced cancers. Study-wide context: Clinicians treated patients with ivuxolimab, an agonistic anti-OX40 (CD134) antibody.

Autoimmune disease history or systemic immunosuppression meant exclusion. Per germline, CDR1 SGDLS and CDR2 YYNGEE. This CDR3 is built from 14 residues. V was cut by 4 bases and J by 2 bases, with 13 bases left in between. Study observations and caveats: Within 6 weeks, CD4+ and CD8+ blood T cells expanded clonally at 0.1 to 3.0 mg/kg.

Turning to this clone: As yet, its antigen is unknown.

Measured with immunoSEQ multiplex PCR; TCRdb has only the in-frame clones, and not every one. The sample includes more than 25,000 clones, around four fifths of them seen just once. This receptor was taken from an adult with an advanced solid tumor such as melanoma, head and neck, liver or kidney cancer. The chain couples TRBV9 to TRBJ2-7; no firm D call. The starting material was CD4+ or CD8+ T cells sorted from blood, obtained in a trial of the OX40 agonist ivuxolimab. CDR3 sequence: CASSSGPNPYEQYF. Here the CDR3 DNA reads TGTGCCAGCAGCTCCGGGCCAAACCCCTACGAGCAGTACTTC. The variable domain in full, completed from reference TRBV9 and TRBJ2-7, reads DSGVTQTPKHLITATGQRVTLRCSPRSGDLSVYWYQQSLDQGLQFLIQYYNGEERAKGNILERFSAQQFPDLHSELNLSSLELGDSALYFCASSSGPNPYEQYFGPGTRLTVT.